This is a list of T cell receptor beta chains from one sample in a study of shared clonotypes between healthy human individuals. Only in-frame clones appear in the TCRdb table, and some are missing; sequencing was by immunoSEQ multiplex PCR. Seen here are a few million clones, nearly 97% observed once, and the top ten hold more than 0.1%. What was sequenced was naive CD4+ T cells sorted from blood. Receptors were obtained from a young man in good health. CDR3s include the opening cysteine and the closing phenylalanine or tryptophan. Fields, in order: J gene, clone size, D gene, V gene, CDR3 DNA, CDR3 protein. The D gene is left open where the match is weak. Rows give clone size only sometimes, using once, few, many, or a class for an expanded clone.

j_call: TRBJ1-2
clone_size: -
d_call: -
v_call: TRBV6-5
cdr3_nt: TGTGCCAGCAGTTACTCGGGCACCCCCCACTATGGCTACACCTTC
cdr3_aa: CASSYSGTPHYGYTF

j_call: TRBJ2-7
clone_size: -
d_call: TRBD2
v_call: TRBV6-5
cdr3_nt: TGTGCCAGCAGCCAACCGGGACTAGCGGGCGAGCAGTACTTC
cdr3_aa: CASSQPGLAGEQYF

j_call: TRBJ2-5
clone_size: -
d_call: -
v_call: TRBV10-1
cdr3_nt: TGCGCCAGCAGTGAGTCGGTCAGTCAAGAGACCCAGTACTTC
cdr3_aa: CASSESVSQETQYF

j_call: TRBJ1-6
clone_size: -
d_call: -
v_call: TRBV10-2
cdr3_nt: TGCGCCAGCAGTTCGGACAGCTCCTATAATTCACCCCTCCACTTT
cdr3_aa: CASSSDSSYNSPLHF

j_call: TRBJ1-2
clone_size: -
d_call: TRBD1
v_call: TRBV30
cdr3_nt: TGTGCCTGGAGCGGGGACAGCACTAACTATGGCTACACCTTC
cdr3_aa: CAWSGDSTNYGYTF

j_call: TRBJ1-1
clone_size: once
d_call: -
v_call: TRBV11-2
cdr3_nt: TGTGCCAGCAGCTTACCGGCAGGGACGAACACTGAAGCTTTCTTT
cdr3_aa: CASSLPAGTNTEAFF

j_call: TRBJ1-1
clone_size: -
d_call: -
v_call: TRBV29-1
cdr3_nt: TGCAGCGTCTACGGTAGGTTACGGAACACTGAAGCTTTCTTT
cdr3_aa: CSVYGRLRNTEAFF

j_call: TRBJ2-3
clone_size: -
d_call: TRBD2
v_call: TRBV5-1
cdr3_nt: TGCGCCACCGCCCGGGGGGTCCTCACAGATACGCAGTATTTT
cdr3_aa: CATARGVLTDTQYF

j_call: TRBJ1-2
clone_size: -
d_call: -
v_call: TRBV30
cdr3_nt: TGTGCCTGGAGTTCGACGGGTCGGGGGGCCTATGGCTACACCTTC
cdr3_aa: CAWSSTGRGAYGYTF

j_call: TRBJ2-7
clone_size: -
d_call: TRBD2
v_call: TRBV15
cdr3_nt: TGTGCCACCAGCTTCGGACTAGCGCCCACCTACGAGCAGTACTTC
cdr3_aa: CATSFGLAPTYEQYF

j_call: TRBJ1-6
clone_size: -
d_call: TRBD1
v_call: TRBV30
cdr3_nt: TGTGCCTGGAGTCCGGGACAGGGCTTTTCACCCCTCCACTTT
cdr3_aa: CAWSPGQGFSPLHF

j_call: TRBJ2-3
clone_size: -
d_call: TRBD2
v_call: TRBV6-5
cdr3_nt: TGTGCCAGCAGTTCGACTAGCAATACGCAGTATTTT
cdr3_aa: CASSSTSNTQYF

j_call: TRBJ1-3
clone_size: -
d_call: -
v_call: TRBV18
cdr3_nt: TGTGCCAGCTCACCAGATCGGGGAAACACCATATATTTT
cdr3_aa: CASSPDRGNTIYF

j_call: TRBJ2-2
clone_size: -
d_call: TRBD1
v_call: TRBV5-4
cdr3_nt: TGTGCCAGCAGCGCGACAGGGACGAACACCGGGGAGCTGTTTTTT
cdr3_aa: CASSATGTNTGELFF